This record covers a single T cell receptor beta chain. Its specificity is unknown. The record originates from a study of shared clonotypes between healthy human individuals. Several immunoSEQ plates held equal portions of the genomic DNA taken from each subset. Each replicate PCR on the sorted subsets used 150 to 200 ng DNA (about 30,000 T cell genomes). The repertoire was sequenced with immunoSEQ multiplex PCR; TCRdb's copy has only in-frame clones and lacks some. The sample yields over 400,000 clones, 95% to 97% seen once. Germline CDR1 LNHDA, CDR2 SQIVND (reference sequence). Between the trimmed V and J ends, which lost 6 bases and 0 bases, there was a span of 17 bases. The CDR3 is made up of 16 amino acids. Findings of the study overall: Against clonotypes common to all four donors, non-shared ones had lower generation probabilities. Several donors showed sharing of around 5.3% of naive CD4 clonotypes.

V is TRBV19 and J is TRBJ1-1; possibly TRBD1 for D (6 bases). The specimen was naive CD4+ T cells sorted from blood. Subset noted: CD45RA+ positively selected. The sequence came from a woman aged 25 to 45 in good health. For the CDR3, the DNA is TGTGCCAGTAGAAACCGGGGCCAGGGGCTGAACACTGAAGCTTTCTTT. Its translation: CASRNRGQGLNTEAFF. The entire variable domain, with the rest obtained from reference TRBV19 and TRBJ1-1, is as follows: DGGITQSPKYLFRKEGQNVTLSCEQNLNHDAMYWYRQDPGQGLRLIYYSQIVNDFQKGDIAEGYSVSREKKESFPLTVTSAQKNPTAFYLCASRNRGQGLNTEAFFGQGTRLTVV.